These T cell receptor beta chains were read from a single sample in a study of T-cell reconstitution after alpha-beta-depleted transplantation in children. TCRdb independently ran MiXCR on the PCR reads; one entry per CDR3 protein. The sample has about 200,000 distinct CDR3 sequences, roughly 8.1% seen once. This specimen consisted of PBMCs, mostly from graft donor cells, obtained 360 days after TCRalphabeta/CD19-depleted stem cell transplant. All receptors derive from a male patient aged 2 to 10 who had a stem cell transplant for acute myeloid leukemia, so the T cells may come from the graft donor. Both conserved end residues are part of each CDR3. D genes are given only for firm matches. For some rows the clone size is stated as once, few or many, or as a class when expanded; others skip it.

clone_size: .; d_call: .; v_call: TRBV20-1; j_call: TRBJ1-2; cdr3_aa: CSARGLVRRYGYTF; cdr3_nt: TGCAGTGCTCGAGGACTTGTCCGGCGCTATGGCTACACCTTC
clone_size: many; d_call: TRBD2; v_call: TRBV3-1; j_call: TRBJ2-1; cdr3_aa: CASTPGGPNEQFF; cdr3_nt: TGTGCCAGCACCCCGGGGGGGCCCAATGAGCAGTTCTTC
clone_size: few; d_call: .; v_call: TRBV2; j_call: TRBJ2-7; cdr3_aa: CASSEATAGVHEQYF; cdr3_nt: TGTGCCAGCAGTGAAGCCACGGCAGGGGTTCACGAGCAGTACTTC
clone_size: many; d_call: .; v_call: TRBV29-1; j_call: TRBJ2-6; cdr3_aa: CSAQSLAGANVLTF; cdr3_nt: TGCAGCGCCCAAAGTTTGGCTGGGGCCAACGTCCTGACTTTC
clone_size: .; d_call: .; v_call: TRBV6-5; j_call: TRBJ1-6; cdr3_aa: CASSLVAINSPLHF; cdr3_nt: TGTGCCAGCAGTTTGGTAGCGATTAATTCACCCCTCCACTTT
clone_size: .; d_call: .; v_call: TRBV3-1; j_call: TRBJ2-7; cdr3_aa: CASSQGPGPYEQYF; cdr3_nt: TGTGCCAGCAGCCAAGGGCCAGGCCCGTACGAGCAGTACTTC
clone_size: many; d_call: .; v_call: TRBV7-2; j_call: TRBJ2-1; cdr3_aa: CASSLVTASFYNEQFF; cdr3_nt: TGTGCCAGCAGCTTAGTAACGGCTAGCTTTTACAATGAGCAGTTCTTC
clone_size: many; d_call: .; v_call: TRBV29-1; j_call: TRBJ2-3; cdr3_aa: CSAPLGLGTDTQYF; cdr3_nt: TGCAGCGCTCCACTGGGTTTAGGCACAGATACGCAGTATTTT
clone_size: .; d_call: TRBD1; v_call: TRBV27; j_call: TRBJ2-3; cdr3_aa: CASSSRDRGQYF; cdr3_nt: TGTGCCAGCAGTTCCCGGGACAGGGGGCAGTATTTT
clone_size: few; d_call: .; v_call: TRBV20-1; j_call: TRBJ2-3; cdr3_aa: CSGLGGGTDTQYF; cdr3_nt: TGCAGCGGTCTAGGGGGGGGGACAGATACGCAGTATTTT
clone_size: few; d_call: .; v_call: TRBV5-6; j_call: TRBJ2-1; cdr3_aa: CASSSYPYNEQFF; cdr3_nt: TGTGCCAGCAGCTCGTACCCCTACAATGAGCAGTTCTTC
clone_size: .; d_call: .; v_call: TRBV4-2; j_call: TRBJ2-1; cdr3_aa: CASSQDKATISYNEQFF; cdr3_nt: TGTGCCAGCAGCCAAGATAAGGCGACTATCTCCTACAATGAGCAGTTCTTC
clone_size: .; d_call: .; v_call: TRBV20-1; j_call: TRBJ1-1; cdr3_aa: CSASGISRPAFF; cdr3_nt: TGCAGTGCTAGTGGAATCAGCCGACCAGCTTTCTTT
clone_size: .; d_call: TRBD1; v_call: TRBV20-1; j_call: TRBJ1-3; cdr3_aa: CSARPGQSISGNTIYF; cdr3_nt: TGCAGTGCTAGACCGGGACAGTCGATCTCTGGAAACACCATATATTTT
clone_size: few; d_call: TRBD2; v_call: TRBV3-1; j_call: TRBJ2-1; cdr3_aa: CASSQPGTTSGEQFF; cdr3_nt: TGTGCCAGCAGCCAACCCGGGACTACCAGTGGGGAGCAGTTCTTC
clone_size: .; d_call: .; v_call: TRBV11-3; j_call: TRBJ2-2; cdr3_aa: CASSSTGTNTGELFF; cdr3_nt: TGTGCCAGCAGCTCTACAGGGACGAACACCGGGGAGCTGTTTTTT
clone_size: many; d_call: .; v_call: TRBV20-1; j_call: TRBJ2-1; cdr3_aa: CSARDLGNYYNEQFF; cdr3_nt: TGCAGTGCTAGAGATCTAGGGAACTACTACAATGAGCAGTTCTTC
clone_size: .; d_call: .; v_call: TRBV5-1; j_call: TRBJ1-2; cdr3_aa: CASSAPGEVDHGYTF; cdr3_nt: TGCGCCAGCAGCGCTCCAGGGGAGGTCGACCATGGCTACACCTTC
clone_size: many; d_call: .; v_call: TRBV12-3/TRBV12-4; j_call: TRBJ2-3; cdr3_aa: CASSLAPSGDTQYF; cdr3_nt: TGTGCCAGCAGTTTAGCCCCTAGTGGTGATACGCAGTATTTT
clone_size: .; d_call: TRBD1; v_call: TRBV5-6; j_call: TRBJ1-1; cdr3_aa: CASSLTGGVSSKANTEAFF; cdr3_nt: TGTGCCAGCAGCTTGACAGGGGGCGTTTCGTCGAAAGCGAACACTGAAGCTTTCTTT
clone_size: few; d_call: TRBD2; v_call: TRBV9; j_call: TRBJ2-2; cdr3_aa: CASSRTSGPAYTGELFF; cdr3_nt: TGTGCCAGCAGCCGGACTAGCGGACCTGCCTACACCGGGGAGCTGTTTTTT
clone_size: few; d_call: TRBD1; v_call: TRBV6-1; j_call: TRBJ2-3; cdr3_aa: CASSGPTGRTDTQYF; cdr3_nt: TGTGCCAGCAGTGGTCCGACAGGGCGCACAGATACGCAGTATTTT
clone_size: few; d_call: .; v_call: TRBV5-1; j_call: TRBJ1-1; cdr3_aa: CASSLSRGAWDTEAFF; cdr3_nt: TGCGCCAGCAGCTTGAGCCGGGGGGCCTGGGACACTGAAGCTTTCTTT
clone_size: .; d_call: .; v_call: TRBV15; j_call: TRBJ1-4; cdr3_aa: CATRGVGASNEKLFF; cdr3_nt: TGTGCCACCAGGGGAGTGGGGGCTTCTAATGAAAAACTGTTTTTT
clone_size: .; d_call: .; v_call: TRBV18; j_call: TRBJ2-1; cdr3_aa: CASSSPIRGATGGYNEQFF; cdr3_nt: TGTGCCAGCTCATCCCCGATTCGAGGAGCCACCGGGGGTTACAATGAGCAGTTCTTC
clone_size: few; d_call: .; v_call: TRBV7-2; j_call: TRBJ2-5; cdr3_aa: CASSLKRADQETQYF; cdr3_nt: TGTGCCAGCAGCTTAAAGCGGGCTGACCAAGAGACCCAGTACTTC
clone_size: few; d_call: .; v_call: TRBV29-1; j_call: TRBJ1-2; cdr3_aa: CSVMGANYGYTF; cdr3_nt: TGCAGCGTAATGGGGGCGAACTATGGCTACACCTTC
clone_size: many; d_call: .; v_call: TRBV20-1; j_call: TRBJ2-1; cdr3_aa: CSGQLVYNEQFF; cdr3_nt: TGCAGTGGGCAGTTAGTCTACAATGAGCAGTTCTTC
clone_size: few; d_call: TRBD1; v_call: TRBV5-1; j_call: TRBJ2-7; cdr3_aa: CASSPTQGPYEQYF; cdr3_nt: TGCGCCAGCAGCCCTACACAGGGGCCCTACGAGCAGTACTTC
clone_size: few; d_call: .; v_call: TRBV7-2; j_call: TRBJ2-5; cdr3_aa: CASSLLHSKETQYF; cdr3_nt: TGTGCCAGCAGCTTATTGCACAGCAAAGAGACCCAGTACTTC
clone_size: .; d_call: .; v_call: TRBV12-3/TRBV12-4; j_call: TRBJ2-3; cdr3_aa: CASQRRSSADTQYF; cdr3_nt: TGTGCCAGCCAGCGCCGGTCTAGCGCAGATACGCAGTATTTT
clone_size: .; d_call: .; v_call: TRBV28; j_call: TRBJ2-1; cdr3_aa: CASRAGGGQRQFF; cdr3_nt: TGTGCCAGCAGGGCCGGGGGCGGACAGAGGCAGTTCTTC
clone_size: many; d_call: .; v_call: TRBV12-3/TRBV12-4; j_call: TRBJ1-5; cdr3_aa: CASSVMNQPQHF; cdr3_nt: TGTGCCAGCAGCGTAATGAATCAGCCCCAGCATTTT
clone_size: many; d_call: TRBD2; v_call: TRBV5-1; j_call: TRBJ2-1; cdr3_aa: CASVAGGPANEQFF; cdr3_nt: TGCGCCAGTGTAGCGGGGGGGCCAGCCAATGAGCAGTTCTTC
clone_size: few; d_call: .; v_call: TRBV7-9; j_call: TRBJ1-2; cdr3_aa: CASSLAVGKRSNYGYTF; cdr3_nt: TGTGCCAGCAGCTTAGCTGTGGGCAAACGATCGAACTATGGCTACACCTTC
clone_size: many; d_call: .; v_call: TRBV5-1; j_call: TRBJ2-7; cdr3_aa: CASSFDVYEQYF; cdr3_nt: TGCGCCAGCAGCTTTGACGTATACGAGCAGTACTTC
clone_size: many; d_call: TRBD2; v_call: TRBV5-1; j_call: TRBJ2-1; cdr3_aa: CASSLRLANSYNEQFF; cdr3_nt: TGCGCCAGCAGCTTGAGACTAGCGAATTCCTACAATGAGCAGTTCTTC
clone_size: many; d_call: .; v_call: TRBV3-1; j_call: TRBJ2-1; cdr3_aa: CASSPTGAPYNEQFF; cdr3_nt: TGTGCCAGCAGCCCAACGGGGGCCCCCTACAATGAGCAGTTCTTC
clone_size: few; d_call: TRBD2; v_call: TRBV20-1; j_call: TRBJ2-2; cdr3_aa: CSASMAGANTGELFF; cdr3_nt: TGCAGTGCTAGTATGGCGGGGGCGAACACCGGGGAGCTGTTTTTT
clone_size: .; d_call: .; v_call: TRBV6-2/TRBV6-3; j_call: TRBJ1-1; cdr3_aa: CASSWIRLPGEAFF; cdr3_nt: TGTGCCAGCAGTTGGATCAGGCTTCCAGGTGAAGCTTTCTTT
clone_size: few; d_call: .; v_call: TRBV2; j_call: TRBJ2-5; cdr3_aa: CASSSIALLKETQYF; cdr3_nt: TGTGCCAGCAGTTCCATCGCACTCCTAAAGGAGACCCAGTACTTC
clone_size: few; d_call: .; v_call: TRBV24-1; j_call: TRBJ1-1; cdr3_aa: CATSVGRDTEAFF; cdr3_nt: TGTGCCACCAGTGTTGGGAGAGACACTGAAGCTTTCTTT
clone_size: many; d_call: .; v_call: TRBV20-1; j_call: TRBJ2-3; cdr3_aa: CSASILLTDTQYF; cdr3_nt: TGCAGTGCTAGTATCCTGCTCACAGATACGCAGTATTTT
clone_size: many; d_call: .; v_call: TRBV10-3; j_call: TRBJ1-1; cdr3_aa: CAISDLGNTEAFF; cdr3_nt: TGTGCCATCAGTGATCTGGGGAACACTGAAGCTTTCTTT
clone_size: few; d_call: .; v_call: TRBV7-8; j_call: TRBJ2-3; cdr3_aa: CASSPRTFGADTQYF; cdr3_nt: TGTGCCAGCAGCCCGAGGACTTTCGGTGCGGATACGCAGTATTTT
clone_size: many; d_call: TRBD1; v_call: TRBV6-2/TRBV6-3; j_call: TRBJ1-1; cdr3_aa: CASSKGTGWSTEAFF; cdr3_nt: TGTGCCAGCAGTAAAGGGACAGGGTGGAGCACTGAAGCTTTCTTT
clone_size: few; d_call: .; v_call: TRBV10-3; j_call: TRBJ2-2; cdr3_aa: CAIGGKNTGELFF; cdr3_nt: TGTGCCATCGGGGGGAAGAACACCGGGGAGCTGTTTTTT
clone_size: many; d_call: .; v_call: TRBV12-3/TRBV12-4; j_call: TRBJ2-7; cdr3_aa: CASSQNYEQYF; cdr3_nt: TGTGCCAGCAGCCAGAACTACGAGCAGTACTTC
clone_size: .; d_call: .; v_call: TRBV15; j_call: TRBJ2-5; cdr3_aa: CATSRPWRPRENHQETQYF; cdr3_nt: TGTGCCACCAGCAGACCCTGGCGTCCGCGGGAAAACCACCAAGAGACCCAGTACTTC
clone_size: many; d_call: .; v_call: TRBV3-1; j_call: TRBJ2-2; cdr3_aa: CASSQDLARLAANTGELFF; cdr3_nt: TGTGCCAGCAGCCAAGACCTGGCGCGGTTAGCCGCGAACACCGGGGAGCTGTTTTTT
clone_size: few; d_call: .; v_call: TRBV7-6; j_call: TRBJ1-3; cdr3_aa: CASSLSAELSGNTIYF; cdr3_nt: TGTGCCAGCAGCTTAAGCGCGGAGCTCTCTGGAAACACCATATATTTT
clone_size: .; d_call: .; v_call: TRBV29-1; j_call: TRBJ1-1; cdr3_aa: CSVEGGQGGTGAFF; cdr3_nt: TGCAGCGTTGAAGGAGGCCAGGGAGGCACCGGAGCTTTCTTT
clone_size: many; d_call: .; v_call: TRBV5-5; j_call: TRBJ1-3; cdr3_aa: CASTRGPSGNTIYF; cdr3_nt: TGTGCCAGCACCAGGGGTCCCTCTGGAAACACCATATATTTT
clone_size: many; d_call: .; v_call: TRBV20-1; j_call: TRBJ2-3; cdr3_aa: CSARVGGNTDTQYF; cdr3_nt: TGCAGTGCTAGAGTTGGCGGGAACACAGATACGCAGTATTTT
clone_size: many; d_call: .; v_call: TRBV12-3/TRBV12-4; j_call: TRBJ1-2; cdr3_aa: CASTNRQTYYGYTF; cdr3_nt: TGTGCCAGCACCAACCGACAGACGTACTATGGCTACACCTTC
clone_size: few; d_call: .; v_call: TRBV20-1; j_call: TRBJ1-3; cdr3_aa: CSASDPKSVSGNTIYF; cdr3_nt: TGCAGTGCTAGCGATCCGAAGAGCGTTTCTGGAAACACCATATATTTT
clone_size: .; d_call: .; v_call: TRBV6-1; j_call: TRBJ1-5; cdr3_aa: CASSEGAGVQPQHF; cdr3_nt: TGTGCCAGCAGTGAAGGGGCAGGGGTTCAGCCCCAGCATTTT
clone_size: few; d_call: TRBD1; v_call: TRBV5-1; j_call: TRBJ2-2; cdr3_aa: CASSLDGQGVAGELFF; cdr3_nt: TGCGCCAGCAGCTTGGATGGACAGGGCGTTGCCGGGGAGCTGTTTTTT
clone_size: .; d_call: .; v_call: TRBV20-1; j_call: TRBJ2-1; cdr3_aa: CSALLRAGQFF; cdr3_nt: TGCAGTGCGTTACTCCGGGCGGGGCAGTTCTTC
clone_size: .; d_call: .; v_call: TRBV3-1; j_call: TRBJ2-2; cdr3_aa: CASSHGAQGSYTGELFF; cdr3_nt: TGTGCCAGCAGCCATGGGGCGCAGGGATCCTATACCGGGGAGCTGTTTTTT